One sample yielded the 24 T cell receptor beta chains listed below, sequenced in a study of shared clonotypes between healthy human individuals. In the naive CD8 group, cells lacked CD45RO and were positively selected for CCR7, so terminally differentiated effector memory CD45RA+ cells were left out. Produced via immunoSEQ multiplex PCR; TCRdb's table is partial and in-frame only. The data show 1.5 million to 2.5 million clones, with just under 95% seen just once and approximately 1% held by the top ten. Sequenced input: naive CD8+ T cells sorted from blood. All receptors derive from a man younger than 35 in good health.

The V and J genes are TRBV13 and TRBJ1-4, with 7 bases lining up with TRBD1. The CDR3 totals 15 residues. The germline CDR1 and CDR2 sequences are PRHDT and FYEKMQ (reference sequence). The junction had 5 bases not matched to a gene; V was cut back by 2 bases and J by 5 bases. The CDR3 nucleotides are TGTGCCAGCAGCTTAATGACAGGGCTAAATGAAAAACTGTTTTTT. This sequence encodes CASSLMTGLNEKLFF.

The V and J genes are TRBV4-1 and TRBJ2-1; 8 bases map to TRBD2. Per the germline V gene, CDR1 is MGHRA and CDR2 is YSYEKL. Trimming took 5 bases from V and 0 from J; bases not matched to a gene: 9. The CDR3 loop spans 17 amino acids. The CDR3 sequence is CASSARGAGDSYNEQFF. CDR3 sequence (DNA): TGCGCCAGCAGCGCTAGAGGAGCGGGGGACTCCTACAATGAGCAGTTCTTC.

The V and J genes are TRBV6-5 and TRBJ2-1; tentatively, D is TRBD1 or TRBD2 (7 bases each). The germline V and J ends were trimmed by 8 bases and 5 bases, with 19 bases remaining between them. The germline V gene has CDR1 MNHEY and CDR2 SVGAGI. This CDR3 region has 15 residues. The CDR3 is CASLKGAGVDNEQFF. In DNA, the CDR3 is TGTGCCAGCCTCAAGGGGGCGGGAGTGGACAATGAGCAGTTCTTC.

CDR3 amino acids: CSVEDFGPYEQYF. CDR3 coding DNA: TGCAGCGTTGAAGATTTCGGGCCCTACGAGCAGTACTTC. V and J are TRBV29-1 and TRBJ2-7; D call uncertain. The CDR3 has 13 amino acids. Trimming removed 0 bases from V and 2 bases from J, with 8 bases in between. Germline lookup yields CDR1 SQVTM and CDR2 ANQGSEA.

The J gene is TRBJ2-7, the V gene TRBV6-5; TRBD2 matches at 11 bases. This CDR3 contains 15 residues. Per germline, CDR1 MNHEY and CDR2 SVGAGI. The ends lost 6 bases at V and 0 bases at J; junction bases unmatched: 4. The CDR3 spells CASRIAGGSSYEQYF. Here the CDR3 DNA reads TGTGCCAGCAGAATAGCGGGAGGGAGCTCCTACGAGCAGTACTTC.

The chain carries TRBV6-5 and TRBJ1-4; TRBD1 might be the D (5 bases). Germline V lookup: CDR1 MNHEY, CDR2 SVGAGI. The V gene lost 1 base and the J gene lost 8 bases, with 11 bases spanning the gap. The CDR3 loop spans 14 amino acids. The CDR3 is CASSYFGGEEKLFF. In DNA, the CDR3 is TGTGCCAGCAGTTACTTCGGGGGTGAGGAAAAACTGTTTTTT.

The chain's CDR3 is CASTSQGAVYF. CDR3 bases: TGTGCCAGCACGTCTCAGGGGGCCGTTTACTTC. V gene TRBV2 combines with J gene TRBJ2-4; TRBD1 matches at 8 bases. Germline assignment: CDR1 SNHLY and CDR2 FYNNEI. The trim removed 7 bases at V and 16 bases at J, leaving 9 bases unmatched. CDR3 length equals 11 residues. The full variable domain, rest sourced from reference TRBV2 and TRBJ2-4, is EPEVTQTPSHQVTQMGQEVILRCVPISNHLYFYWYRQILGQKVEFLVSFYNNEISEKSEIFDDQFSVERPDGSNFTLKIRSTKLEDSAMYFCASTSQGAVYFGAGTRLSVL.

V gene TRBV7-6 combines with J gene TRBJ2-7, with D possibly matching TRBD2 (5 bases). Trimming pared 5 bases from V and 5 bases from J, leaving 13 bases between. Germline lookup yields CDR1 SGHVS and CDR2 FNYEAQ. This CDR3 spans 13 amino acids. DNA of the CDR3: TGTGCCAGCAGCCCTTGGACGGAGGACGAGCAGTACTTC. The encoded protein is CASSPWTEDEQYF.

The chain has TRBV2 and TRBJ2-1; D is possibly TRBD2 (6 bases). The CDR3 sequence is 14 residues long. Looked up from germline, CDR1 is SNHLY and CDR2 is FYNNEI. V lost 4 bases and J 7 bases, leaving 14 bases between the germline ends. CDR3 residues: CASSGGNSANEQFF. The CDR3 nucleotides are TGTGCCAGCAGTGGCGGGAATTCGGCAAATGAGCAGTTCTTC.

This chain connects TRBV29-1 to TRBJ2-1, with 7 bases matching TRBD2. Germline lookup yields CDR1 SQVTM and CDR2 ANQGSEA. The V segment lost 7 bases and the J segment 3 bases; nucleotides outside the gene matches: 9. The CDR3 runs to 14 residues. The CDR3 nucleotides are TGCAGCGCGCAACTAGCGCAAATCTACAATGAGCAGTTCTTC. Translation gives CSAQLAQIYNEQFF.

The chain has TRBV4-2 and TRBJ2-7; D remains unclear. Germline V gene data show CDR1 as LGHNA and CDR2 as YNFKEQ. The CDR3 has 17 amino acids. Trimming took off 4 bases at V and 5 bases at J, with 24 bases between the two ends. This CDR3 reads CASSPPLRADGVHEQYF. Written as DNA, the CDR3 is TGTGCCAGCAGCCCACCCCTTAGGGCGGATGGGGTCCACGAGCAGTACTTC.

The V gene is TRBV5-6, the J gene TRBJ1-6; no clear D. The CDR3 runs to 13 residues. Trimming took 0 bases from V and 10 from J, leaving 8 bases between them. Germline-derived CDR1 and CDR2 are SGHDT and YYEEEE. The CDR3 loop is CASSLEAGSPLHF. The CDR3 DNA is TGTGCCAGCAGCTTGGAGGCGGGATCACCCCTCCACTTT.

The rearrangement joins TRBV10-3 to TRBJ2-1, with 9 bases lining up with TRBD2. Losses at the gene ends were 9 bases for V and 7 bases for J; bases not matched to a gene: 7. Germline CDR1 is ENHRY and CDR2 is SYGVKD. This CDR3 contains 13 residues. Here the CDR3 DNA reads TGTGCCATTTGGCGGGAGGGCGGGAATGAGCAGTTCTTC. It is translated as CAIWREGGNEQFF.

V and J are TRBV10-2 and TRBJ2-7; the D is unclear. Germline loops: CDR1 WSHSY, CDR2 SAAADI. The CDR3 has 13 residues. V lost 6 bases, J lost 2 bases, and 11 bases lay in between. CDR3 region: CASRDMETYEQYF. CDR3 coding DNA: TGCGCCAGCAGAGACATGGAAACCTACGAGCAGTACTTC.

The chain is built from TRBV21-1 and TRBJ1-6; TRBD1 is taken as the D call from the table, unchecked against the DNA. TRBV21-1 constitutes a pseudogene. This CDR3 spans 16 amino acids. The chain's CDR3 is CASSKFPDRGEFTLHF. CDR3 nucleotide sequence: TGTGCCAGCAGCAAATTTCCGGACAGGGGGGAATTCACCCTCCACTTT.

This chain's CDR3 is CASSLFRGQTQYF. CDR3 nucleotide sequence: TGTGCCAGCAGTTTATTCAGGGGACAGACCCAGTACTTC. This chain uses TRBV27 with TRBJ2-5; tentatively, D is TRBD1 (6 bases). Germline V gene sequence: CDR1 MNHEY, CDR2 SMNVEV (reference sequence). Trimming took 1 base from V and 6 from J, leaving 9 bases between them. There are 13 residues in the CDR3.

The V gene is TRBV28, the J gene TRBJ1-5, with a weak D call TRBD1 (6 bases). There are 15 residues in the CDR3. CDR1 is MDHEN and CDR2 is SYDVKM in the germline V gene. V dropped 6 bases and J dropped 5 bases, with 17 bases sitting between them. CDR3 sequence: CASSPQGEWDQPQHF. The CDR3 coding sequence is TGTGCCAGCAGCCCACAGGGTGAGTGGGATCAGCCCCAGCATTTT.

The rearrangement links TRBV10-2 to TRBJ2-2; no clear D gene. Germline V CDR1 and CDR2: WSHSY, SAAADI. The V end was cut by 7 bases, the J end by 6 bases, with 6 bases between. The CDR3 spans 11 residues. The CDR3 bases are TGCGCCAGCAAAGTCTCCGGGGAGCTGTTTTTT. It codes for CASKVSGELFF.

Comment on this clone: The same CDR3 arises from other DNA sequences in this sample as well. The chain couples TRBV6-5 to TRBJ2-7; 7 positions agree with TRBD1. The trim removed 0 bases at V and 5 bases at J, leaving 10 bases unmatched. This CDR3 region has 16 residues. Germline V lookup: CDR1 MNHEY, CDR2 SVGAGI. The CDR3 is CASSYSMGRGWDEQYF. CDR3 DNA: TGTGCCAGCAGTTACTCGATGGGCAGGGGGTGGGACGAGCAGTACTTC.

The V call is TRBV30, the J call TRBJ2-7; 7 positions agree with TRBD2. The CDR3 spans 14 residues. From germline, CDR1 is GTSNPN and CDR2 SVGIG (reference sequence). The trim removed 2 bases at V and 3 bases at J, leaving 7 bases unmatched. The DNA of the CDR3 is TGTGCCTGGAGTCCCCCCAGCGGGAACTACGAGCAGTACTTC. It translates to CAWSPPSGNYEQYF.

The chain carries TRBV27 and TRBJ2-2, with D possibly matching TRBD2 (5 bases). The CDR3 is made up of 14 amino acids. Between the trimmed V and J ends, which lost 10 bases and 1 base, there was a span of 13 bases. Germline V lookup: CDR1 MNHEY, CDR2 SMNVEV (reference sequence). This chain's CDR3 is CATSNGENTGELFF. The CDR3 DNA reads as TGTGCCACCTCGAACGGGGAGAACACCGGGGAGCTGTTTTTT.

As regards this clone: This CDR3 is also generated by other DNA sequences in the sample. The V call is TRBV11-2, the J call TRBJ2-1; D gene uncertain. Trimming shortened V by 3 bases and J by 7 bases, and 4 bases separated the two germline ends. The CDR3 consists of 11 residues. Germline V CDR1 and CDR2: SGHAT, FQNNGV. CDR3 protein: CASSFSNEQFF. The CDR3 DNA reads TGTGCCAGCAGCTTTTCTAATGAGCAGTTCTTC.

For this clone: The sample contains more than one DNA sequence encoding this CDR3. This sequence joins TRBV7-9 and TRBJ2-1; D may be TRBD1 (5 bases). The CDR3 has 13 amino acids. Looked up from germline, CDR1 is SEHNR and CDR2 is FQNEAQ (reference sequence). V shed 2 bases and J shed 6 bases, with 8 bases lying between them. CDR3 DNA: TGTGCCAGCAGCTTATTAGGGGTCAATGAGCAGTTCTTC. This translates into CASSLLGVNEQFF.

This clone appeared once. The same CDR3 arises from other DNA sequences in this sample as well. This sequence joins TRBV11-2 and TRBJ2-7, with D perhaps given as TRBD1 or TRBD2 (6 bases each). The length of the CDR3 is 15 residues. Germline values: CDR1 SGHAT, CDR2 FQNNGV. The V and J ends lost 2 bases and 0 bases respectively, with 11 bases between them. CDR3 nucleotides: TGTGCCAGCAGCTTACCGGGGGCGAGCTCCTACGAGCAGTACTTC. Translation: CASSLPGASSYEQYF.